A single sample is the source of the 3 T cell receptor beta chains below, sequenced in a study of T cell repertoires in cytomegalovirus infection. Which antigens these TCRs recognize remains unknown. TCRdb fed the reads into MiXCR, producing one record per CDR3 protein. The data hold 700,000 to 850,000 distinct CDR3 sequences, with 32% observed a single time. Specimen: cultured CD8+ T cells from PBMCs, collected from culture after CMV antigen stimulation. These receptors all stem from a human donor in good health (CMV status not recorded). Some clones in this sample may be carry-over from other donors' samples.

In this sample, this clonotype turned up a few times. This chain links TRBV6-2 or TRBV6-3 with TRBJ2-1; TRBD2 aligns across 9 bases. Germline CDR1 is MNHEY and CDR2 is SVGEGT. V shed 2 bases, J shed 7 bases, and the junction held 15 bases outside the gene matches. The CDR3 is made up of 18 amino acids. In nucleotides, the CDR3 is TGTGCCAGCAGTTACATCCCCGGAGCGCGGGGGGGAGGGAATGAGCAGTTCTTC. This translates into CASSYIPGARGGGNEQFF.

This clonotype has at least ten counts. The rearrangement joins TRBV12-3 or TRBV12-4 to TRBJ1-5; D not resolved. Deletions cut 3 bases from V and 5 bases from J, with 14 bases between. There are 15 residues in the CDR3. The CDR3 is CASSFVRRGDQPQHF. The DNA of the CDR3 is TGTGCCAGCAGTTTTGTTCGCCGAGGAGATCAGCCCCAGCATTTT.

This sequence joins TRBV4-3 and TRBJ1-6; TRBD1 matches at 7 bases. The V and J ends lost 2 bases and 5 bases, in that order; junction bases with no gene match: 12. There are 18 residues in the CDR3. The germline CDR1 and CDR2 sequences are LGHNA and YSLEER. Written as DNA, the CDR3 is TGCGCCAGCAGCCAAATCCTCGAGAGGGGACAGAATAATTCACCCCTCCACTTT. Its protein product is CASSQILERGQNNSPLHF.